Below are 13 T cell receptor beta chains sequenced from a single sample in a study of T cells after yellow fever vaccination. TCRdb reprocessed the 5' RACE reads via MiXCR and lists one record per CDR3 protein. This sample carries hundreds of thousands of distinct CDR3 sequences, less than 15% of them seen once, and the ten largest clones take about 14%. The starting material was PBMCs, obtained on the day of the yellow fever booster vaccination. All receptors derive from a man aged 30 to 39 who received the YFV17D yellow fever vaccine.

The chain recombines TRBV28 with TRBJ2-7; 7 nucleotides line up with TRBD1. There are 14 residues in the CDR3. In germline, CDR1 is MDHEN, CDR2 SYDVKM. With 4 bases clipped from V and 2 bases from J, the junction kept 5 bases outside the gene matches. The CDR3 loop reads CASSSDRNAYEQYF. The CDR3 region has the DNA TGTGCCAGCAGTTCGGACAGGAATGCCTACGAGCAGTACTTC.

This clonotype was found many times. The J gene is TRBJ2-7, the V gene TRBV15; no clear D. The V end was cut by 0 bases, the J end by 3 bases, with 9 bases between. The germline V gene has CDR1 LNHNV and CDR2 YYDKDF (reference sequence). This CDR3 is 14 amino acids long. The DNA of the CDR3 is TGTGCCACCAGCAGAGATCGTGGGAACTACGAGCAGTACTTC. It translates to CATSRDRGNYEQYF.

This clonotype turned up a few times. The gene calls are TRBV12-3 or TRBV12-4 and TRBJ1-5; the D is unclear. V dropped 3 bases and J dropped 2 bases, with 5 bases sitting between them. The CDR3 runs to 13 residues. The chain's CDR3 is CASSFSRNQPQHF. In nucleotides, the CDR3 is TGTGCCAGCAGTTTTTCCCGCAATCAGCCCCAGCATTTT.

This clonotype was picked up many times. This chain connects TRBV20-1 to TRBJ2-7; D gene unclear. The germline gives CDR1 DFQATT, CDR2 SNEGSKA (reference sequence). Trimming removed 0 bases at V and 5 bases at J, with 14 bases between. CDR3 length: 14 amino acids. CDR3 loop: CSARDHLGLNEQYF. Written as DNA, the CDR3 is TGCAGTGCTAGAGACCACCTGGGGTTAAACGAGCAGTACTTC.

The V call is TRBV25-1, the J call TRBJ2-5; D remains unclear. The CDR3 sequence is 12 residues long. V lost 4 bases to trimming and J lost 9 bases, with 12 bases between them. Germline lookup yields CDR1 MGHDK and CDR2 SYGVNS. Here the CDR3 reads CASSGPSMAQYF. The CDR3 DNA reads TGTGCCAGCAGTGGGCCCAGCATGGCCCAGTACTTC.

A few counts support this clonotype. The V call is TRBV20-1, the J call TRBJ2-7; a weak D match, TRBD1 (5 bases). The V and J ends lost 3 bases and 4 bases respectively, with 10 bases between them. Germline assignment: CDR1 DFQATT and CDR2 SNEGSKA (reference sequence). The CDR3 has 12 amino acids. CDR3 bases: TGCAGTGCTAGCGACAGTAGTTACGAGCAGTACTTC. It translates to CSASDSSYEQYF.

This clonotype was detected a few times. J is TRBJ2-1 and V is TRBV25-1, with 8 nucleotides matching TRBD2. J gave up 4 bases and V 3 bases, and 17 bases lay outside the gene matches. Germline values: CDR1 MGHDK, CDR2 SYGVNS. The CDR3 is 19 residues long. CDR3 region: CASSDSGHLTTSEYNEQFF. The CDR3 region has the DNA TGTGCCAGCAGTGATTCGGGACATCTCACGACTAGCGAGTACAATGAGCAGTTCTTC.

This clonotype was detected only a few times. The gene calls are TRBV15 and TRBJ2-5; possibly TRBD1 for D (6 bases). CDR3 length equals 16 residues. V was trimmed by 1 base and J by 1 base, leaving 13 bases between them. Germline CDR1 LNHNV, CDR2 YYDKDF (reference sequence). CDR3 DNA sequence: TGTGCCACCAGCAGAGGGGGGACACAACTCCAAGAGACCCAGTACTTC. This codes for CATSRGGTQLQETQYF.

The J gene is TRBJ2-3, the V gene TRBV7-2; no definite D call. The germline V and J ends were trimmed by 7 bases and 6 bases, with 8 bases remaining between them. Germline CDR1 reads SGHTA; CDR2 reads FQGNSA. This CDR3 is 11 amino acids long. In DNA, the CDR3 is TGTGCCAGCACCACCGGGGATACGCAGTATTTT. Translated: CASTTGDTQYF.

J is TRBJ2-5 and V is TRBV6-1, with D maybe TRBD2 (6 bases). The CDR3 extends over 15 amino acids. Germline loops: CDR1 MNHNS, CDR2 SASEGT. Trimming took off 2 bases at V and 5 bases at J, with 15 bases between the two ends. The CDR3 DNA reads TGTGCCAGCAGTGAATTTGGCGGGAAGGGGGAGACCCAGTACTTC. Translated: CASSEFGGKGETQYF.

This clonotype was found a few times. The junction shows a germline mismatch at one end, possibly a read error. The V gene is TRBV5-6, the J gene TRBJ1-1; maybe TRBD1 (5 bases). CDR1 and CDR2 from the germline V gene are SGHDT and YYEEEE. The CDR3 totals 15 residues. The CDR3 spells CASTLGGLSYTEAFF. CDR3 in DNA: TGTGCCAGCACCTTGGGGGGTCTGAGTTACACTGAAGCTTTCTTT.

About this clonotype itself: At one end the junction does not follow the germline gene, possibly because of a read error. The chain carries TRBV18 and TRBJ2-5; 9 bases match TRBD1. The CDR3 spans 16 residues. Germline V CDR1 and CDR2: KGHSH, LQKENI. This chain's CDR3 is CASSPRRGQGQETQYF. In nucleotides, the CDR3 is TGTGCCAGCTCACCACGACGCGGACAGGGGCAAGAGACGCAGTACTTC. The variable domain in full, with the rest retrieved from reference TRBV18 and TRBJ2-5, is NAGVMQNPRHLVRRRGQEARLRCSPMKGHSHVYWYRQLPEEGLKFMVYLQKENIIDESGMPKERFSAEFPKEGPSILRIQQVVRGDSAAYFCASSPRRGQGQETQYFGPGTRLLVL.

A note on this clonotype: At one end, the junction sequence differs from germline, possibly due to a read error. This CDR3 reads CAWSGWARVRFSPNAEAFF. CDR3 sequence (DNA): TGTGCCTGGAGTGGCTGGGCGCGGGTGAGGTTTTCGCCGAACGCTGAAGCTTTCTTT. The V gene is TRBV30, the J gene TRBJ1-1; D remains unclear. The CDR3 totals 19 residues. Per the germline V gene, CDR1 is GTSNPN and CDR2 is SVGIG (reference sequence).